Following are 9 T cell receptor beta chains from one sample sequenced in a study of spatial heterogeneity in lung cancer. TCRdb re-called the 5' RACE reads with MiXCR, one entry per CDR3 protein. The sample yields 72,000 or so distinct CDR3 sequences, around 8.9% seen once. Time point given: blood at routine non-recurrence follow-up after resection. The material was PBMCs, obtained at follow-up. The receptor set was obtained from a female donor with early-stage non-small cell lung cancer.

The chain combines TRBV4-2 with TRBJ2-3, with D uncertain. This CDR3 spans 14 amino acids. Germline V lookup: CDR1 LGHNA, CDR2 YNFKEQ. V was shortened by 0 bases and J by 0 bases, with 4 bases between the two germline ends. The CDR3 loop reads CASSQEGSTDTQYF. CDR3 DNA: TGTGCCAGCAGCCAAGAAGGGAGCACAGATACGCAGTATTTT.

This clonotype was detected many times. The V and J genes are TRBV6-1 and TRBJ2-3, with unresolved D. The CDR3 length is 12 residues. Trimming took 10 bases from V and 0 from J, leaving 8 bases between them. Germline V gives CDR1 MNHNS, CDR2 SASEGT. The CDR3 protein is CAIRTSTDTQYF. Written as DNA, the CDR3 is TGTGCCATAAGAACTAGCACAGATACGCAGTATTTT.

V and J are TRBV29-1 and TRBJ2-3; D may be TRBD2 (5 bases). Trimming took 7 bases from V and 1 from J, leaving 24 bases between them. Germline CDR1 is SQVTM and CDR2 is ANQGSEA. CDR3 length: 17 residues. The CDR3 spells CSAPLEGPMGGTDTQYF. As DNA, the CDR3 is TGCAGCGCCCCTTTAGAAGGACCGATGGGAGGCACAGATACGCAGTATTTT.

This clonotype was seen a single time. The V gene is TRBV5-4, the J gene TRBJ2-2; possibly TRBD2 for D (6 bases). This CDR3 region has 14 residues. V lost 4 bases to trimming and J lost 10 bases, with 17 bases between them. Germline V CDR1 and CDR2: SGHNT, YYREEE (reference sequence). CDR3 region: CASSPPGLGEELFF. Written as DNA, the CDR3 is TGTGCCAGCAGCCCCCCGGGACTGGGGGAGGAGCTGTTTTTT. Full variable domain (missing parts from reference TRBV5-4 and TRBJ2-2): ETGVTQSPTHLIKTRGQQVTLRCSSQSGHNTVSWYQQALGQGPQFIFQYYREEENGRGNFPPRFSGLQFPNYSSELNVNALELDDSALYLCASSPPGLGEELFFGEGSRLTVL.

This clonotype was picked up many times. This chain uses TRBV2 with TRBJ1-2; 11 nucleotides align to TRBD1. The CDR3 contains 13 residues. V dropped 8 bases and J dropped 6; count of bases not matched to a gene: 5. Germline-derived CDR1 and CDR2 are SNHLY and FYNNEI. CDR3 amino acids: CASCRDRGDGYTF. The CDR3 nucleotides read TGTGCCAGCTGCCGGGACAGGGGGGATGGCTACACCTTC.

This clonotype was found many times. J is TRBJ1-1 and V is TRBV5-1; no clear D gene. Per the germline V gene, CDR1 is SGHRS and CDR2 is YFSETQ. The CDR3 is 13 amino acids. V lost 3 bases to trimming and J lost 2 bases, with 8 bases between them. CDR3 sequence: CASSWAGNTEAFF. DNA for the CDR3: TGCGCCAGCAGCTGGGCCGGAAACACTGAAGCTTTCTTT.

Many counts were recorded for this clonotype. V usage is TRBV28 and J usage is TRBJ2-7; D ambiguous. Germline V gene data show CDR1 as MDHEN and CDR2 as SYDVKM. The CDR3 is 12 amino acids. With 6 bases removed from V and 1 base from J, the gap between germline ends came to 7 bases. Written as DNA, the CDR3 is TGTGCCAGCAGCATAGGTTCCTACGAGCAGTACTTC. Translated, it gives CASSIGSYEQYF.

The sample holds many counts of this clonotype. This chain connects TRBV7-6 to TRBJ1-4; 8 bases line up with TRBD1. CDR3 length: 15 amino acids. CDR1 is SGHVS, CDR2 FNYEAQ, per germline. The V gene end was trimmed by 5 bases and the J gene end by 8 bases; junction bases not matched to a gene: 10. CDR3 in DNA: TGTGCCAGCAGCCCGCCTAAGACAGGGGACGAAAAACTGTTTTTT. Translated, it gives CASSPPKTGDEKLFF.

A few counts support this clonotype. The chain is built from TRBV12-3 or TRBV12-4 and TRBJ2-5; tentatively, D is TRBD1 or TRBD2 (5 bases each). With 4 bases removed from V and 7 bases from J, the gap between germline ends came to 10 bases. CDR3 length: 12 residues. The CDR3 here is CASSYGGGTQYF. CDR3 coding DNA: TGTGCCAGCAGTTATGGGGGTGGGACCCAGTACTTC.